Presented here are 17 T cell receptor beta chains from one specimen sequenced in a study of T-cell memory formation after mild COVID-19. TCRdb re-called the 5' RACE reads through MiXCR, storing one row per CDR3 protein. The sample yields about 410,000 distinct CDR3 sequences, 20% to 25% seen once. Sequenced sample: PBMCs or a T cell subset sorted from them (not recorded which). Receptors originate from an adult woman who had mild COVID-19 (a few samples of this study predate the infection). Cell type and time point are not known.

The genes are TRBV5-1 and TRBJ2-1; D remains ambiguous. Looked up from germline, CDR1 is SGHRS and CDR2 is YFSETQ. The CDR3 runs to 12 residues. Trimming took off 5 bases at V and 12 bases at J, with 15 bases between the two ends. CDR3 protein: CASSNTKWGQFF. CDR3 coding DNA: TGCGCCAGCAGTAATACTAAGTGGGGGCAGTTCTTC.

This clonotype came up a few times. The rearrangement uses TRBV7-2 and TRBJ2-7; 11 positions agree with TRBD1. Germline V gives CDR1 SGHTA, CDR2 FQGNSA. The CDR3 has 14 residues. The ends lost 5 bases at V and 2 bases at J; junction bases unmatched: 2. CDR3 DNA: TGTGCCAGCAGCACGGACAGGGGGCCCTACGAGCAGTACTTC. It is translated as CASSTDRGPYEQYF.

The rearrangement uses TRBV6-5 and TRBJ2-1; 8 nucleotides agree with TRBD1. V was clipped by 6 bases and J by 7 bases; unmatched bases: 11. Germline values: CDR1 MNHEY, CDR2 SVGAGI. The CDR3 has 15 amino acids. CDR3 amino acids: CASSPDRALGNEQFF. The CDR3 DNA is TGTGCCAGCAGCCCGGACAGGGCACTTGGGAATGAGCAGTTCTTC.

This rearrangement joins TRBV7-3 to TRBJ2-3, with a weak D call TRBD2 (6 bases). The CDR3 is made up of 15 amino acids. Between the trimmed V and J ends, which lost 3 bases and 2 bases, there was a span of 12 bases. Germline assignment: CDR1 SGHTA and CDR2 FQGTGA. The DNA of the CDR3 is TGTGCCAGCAGCTTGGACGGGAGCCACACAGATACGCAGTATTTT. This encodes CASSLDGSHTDTQYF.

The chain joins TRBV6-2 or TRBV6-3 to TRBJ2-7, with D perhaps given as TRBD1 or TRBD2 (5 bases each). The CDR3 totals 13 residues. The germline V gene encodes CDR1 MNHEY and CDR2 SVGEGT. V was pared by 4 bases and J by 2 bases, with 9 bases between. DNA of the CDR3: TGTGCCAGCAGTTCCCAGGGACCCTACGAGCAGTACTTC. This encodes CASSSQGPYEQYF.

The V gene is TRBV7-9, the J gene TRBJ2-4, with a possible D match to TRBD2 (6 bases). V was trimmed by 3 bases and J by 5 bases, leaving 14 bases between them. From germline, CDR1 is SEHNR and CDR2 FQNEAQ (reference sequence). The CDR3 runs to 15 residues. This CDR3 is CASSFRQPGENIQYF. CDR3 in DNA: TGTGCCAGCAGCTTCCGACAGCCGGGGGAAAACATTCAGTACTTC.

This clonotype was recorded a few times. This chain links TRBV7-9 with TRBJ1-5; weak D call: TRBD1 (5 bases). V lost 5 bases, J lost 3 bases, and 14 bases lay in between. Germline V lookup: CDR1 SEHNR, CDR2 FQNEAQ (reference sequence). CDR3 length equals 15 residues. The DNA of the CDR3 is TGTGCCAGCAGCCGGGGGTTGGGCATCAATCAGCCCCAGCATTTT. Translation gives CASSRGLGINQPQHF.

This clonotype turned up a few times. This chain connects TRBV27 to TRBJ2-1; D possibly corresponds to TRBD2 (5 bases). Between the trimmed V and J ends, which lost 5 bases and 6 bases, there was a span of 20 bases. Germline V gene data show CDR1 as MNHEY and CDR2 as SMNVEV (reference sequence). The CDR3 spans 16 residues. The CDR3 is CASSALTGIESNEQFF. The CDR3 DNA reads TGTGCCAGCAGTGCCCTGACCGGGATCGAAAGCAATGAGCAGTTCTTC.

In its sample, this clonotype was seen a few times. This chain connects TRBV7-9 to TRBJ2-1; 10 bases agree with TRBD1. The V gene's germline CDR1 is SEHNR and CDR2 FQNEAQ (reference sequence). The CDR3 is 15 residues long. The trim removed 4 bases at V and 4 bases at J, leaving 4 bases unmatched. Here the CDR3 DNA reads TGTGCCAGCAGCTATCCGGGACAGGGGTACAATGAGCAGTTCTTC. It encodes CASSYPGQGYNEQFF.

There are a few counts of this clonotype. As DNA, the CDR3 is TGTGCCACCAGTGATCTTCCGCCGTCAGCTGAGCAGTTCTTC. This translates into CATSDLPPSAEQFF. The chain uses TRBV24-1 and TRBJ2-1; no clear D. The ends were cut back, 3 bases at V and 9 bases at J, with 14 bases in the middle. The CDR3 is 14 residues long. Per germline, CDR1 KGHDR and CDR2 SFDVKD.

The chain uses TRBV6-6 and TRBJ2-5; 13 nucleotides line up with TRBD2. The V segment lost 6 bases and the J segment 2 bases; nucleotides outside the gene matches: 6. This CDR3 is built from 16 residues. Germline lookup yields CDR1 MNHNY and CDR2 SVGAGI (reference sequence). Here the CDR3 reads CASRPLLAGGQETQYF. CDR3 nucleotides: TGTGCCAGCAGGCCTCTACTAGCGGGAGGGCAAGAGACCCAGTACTTC.

Ten or more counts support this clonotype. The V gene is TRBV2, the J gene TRBJ1-6, with D possibly matching TRBD1 (6 bases). The CDR3 covers 15 residues. Germline assignment: CDR1 SNHLY and CDR2 FYNNEI. V lost 8 bases and J lost 5, with 16 bases in between. For the CDR3, the DNA is TGTGCCAGCCGCCCCGGACAGACGAATAATTCACCCCTCCACTTT. Residues: CASRPGQTNNSPLHF.

This clonotype was seen repeatedly, ten times or more. The chain joins TRBV12-3 or TRBV12-4 to TRBJ2-4; 9 nucleotides match TRBD1. The CDR3 sequence is 14 residues long. J gave up 7 bases and V 5 bases, and 6 bases lay outside the gene matches. The CDR3: CASSPRTGENIQYF. As DNA, the CDR3 is TGTGCCAGCAGTCCCCGGACAGGGGAGAACATTCAGTACTTC.

The chain couples TRBV5-1 to TRBJ2-7, with TRBD2 matching over 12 bases. The germline CDR1 and CDR2 sequences are SGHRS and YFSETQ. V lost 5 bases to trimming and J lost 0 bases; unmatched junction nucleotides: 9. The CDR3 is 17 amino acids. In DNA form, the CDR3 reads TGCGCCAGCAGGCGTACGTCGACTAGCGGGAGCTCCTACGAGCAGTACTTC. Translated, it gives CASRRTSTSGSSYEQYF.

This clonotype has just a few counts. The chain uses TRBV7-2 and TRBJ2-1; TRBD2 matches at 9 bases. J was trimmed by 4 bases and V by 1 base; bases with no gene match: 2. Germline lookup yields CDR1 SGHTA and CDR2 FQGNSA. The CDR3 extends over 15 amino acids. Here the CDR3 DNA reads TGTGCCAGCAGCTTAGTCCTAGCGGGGTACAATGAGCAGTTCTTC. This codes for CASSLVLAGYNEQFF.

This clonotype has a handful of counts. The CDR3, as DNA: TGCGCCAGCAGCTTGGCTCCGGGACAGGTTTCCTACGAGCAGTACTTC. This codes for CASSLAPGQVSYEQYF. This chain links TRBV5-1 with TRBJ2-7, with 8 bases identical to TRBD1. From germline, CDR1 is SGHRS and CDR2 YFSETQ. The V gene end was trimmed by 0 bases and the J gene end by 1 base; junction bases not matched to a gene: 6. The CDR3 extends over 16 amino acids. Full variable domain (remainder filled in from reference TRBV5-1 and TRBJ2-7): KAGVTQTPRYLIKTRGQQVTLSCSPISGHRSVSWYQQTPGQGLQFLFEYFSETQRNKGNFPGRFSGRQFSNSRSEMNVSTLELGDSALYLCASSLAPGQVSYEQYFGPGTRLTVT.

This clonotype occurred a few times. V gene TRBV7-7 combines with J gene TRBJ2-1; 9 nucleotides match TRBD2. J was trimmed by 2 bases and V by 3 bases; bases with no gene match: 2. The CDR3 is 15 amino acids. CDR1 is SSHAT, CDR2 FNYEAQ, per germline (reference sequence). Here the CDR3 DNA reads TGTGCCAGCAGCTTCGGCGGGGGGGCCTACAATGAGCAGTTCTTC. Translating gives CASSFGGGAYNEQFF.